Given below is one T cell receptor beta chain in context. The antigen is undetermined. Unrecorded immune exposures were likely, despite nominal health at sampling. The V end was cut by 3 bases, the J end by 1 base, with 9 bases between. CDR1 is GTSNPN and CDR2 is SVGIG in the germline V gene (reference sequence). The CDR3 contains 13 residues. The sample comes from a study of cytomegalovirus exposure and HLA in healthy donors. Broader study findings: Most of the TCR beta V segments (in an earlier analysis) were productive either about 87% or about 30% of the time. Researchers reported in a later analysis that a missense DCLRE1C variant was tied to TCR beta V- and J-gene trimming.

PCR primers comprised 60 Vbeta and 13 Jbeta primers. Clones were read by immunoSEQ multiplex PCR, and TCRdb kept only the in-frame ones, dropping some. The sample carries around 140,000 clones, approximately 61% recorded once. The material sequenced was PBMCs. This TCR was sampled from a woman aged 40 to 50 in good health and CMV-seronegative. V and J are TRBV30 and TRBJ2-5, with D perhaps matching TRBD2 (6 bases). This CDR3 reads CAWRRRVQETQYF. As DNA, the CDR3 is TGTGCCTGGAGGCGGAGGGTCCAAGAGACCCAGTACTTC.